Below, 21 T cell receptor beta chains from the same sample are listed, as sequenced in a study of PD-L1 blockade in urothelial cancer. The assay was immunoSEQ multiplex PCR, and TCRdb's table has in-frame clones only and misses some. The sample has about 48,000 clones, more than 80% seen once; the top ten hold just over 8.5%. Time point denoted: peripheral blood 6 weeks after treatment start. The material was PBMCs, obtained around atezolizumab (anti-PD-L1) treatment. The receptors were sampled from a man aged 65 to 79 with urothelial cancer.

This chain links TRBV10-3 with TRBJ2-2; 7 bases are a match to TRBD2. The junction had 9 bases not matched to a gene; V was cut back by 8 bases and J by 3 bases. Per germline, CDR1 ENHRY and CDR2 SYGVKD. The CDR3 totals 15 residues. In DNA, the CDR3 is TGTGCCATCGGAATGGGGGGGGACGACACCGGGGAGCTGTTTTTT. Amino acids: CAIGMGGDDTGELFF.

The rearrangement uses TRBV7-2 and TRBJ1-5; 7 bases match TRBD1. V was pared by 5 bases and J by 5 bases, with 6 bases of the junction left unmatched. CDR3 length equals 14 residues. The germline V gene encodes CDR1 SGHTA and CDR2 FQGNSA. The chain's CDR3 is CASSPTGDDQPQHF. The CDR3 DNA reads as TGTGCCAGCAGCCCCACAGGGGACGATCAGCCCCAGCATTTT.

This chain's CDR3 is CASSPPSGDGYF. The CDR3, as DNA: TGTGCCAGCAGTCCACCATCAGGGGATGGGTACTTC. This chain joins TRBV28 and TRBJ2-7, with a possible D match to TRBD1 (6 bases). Trimming shortened V by 5 bases and J by 12 bases, and 17 bases separated the two germline ends. Germline loops: CDR1 MDHEN, CDR2 SYDVKM. The CDR3 runs to 12 residues.

The rearrangement joins TRBV6-1 to TRBJ1-3; D might be TRBD1 (6 bases). The CDR3 sequence is 15 residues long. V dropped 8 bases and J dropped 0 bases, with 14 bases sitting between them. Germline CDR1 reads MNHNS; CDR2 reads SASEGT. CDR3 protein: CASRLGAYSGNTIYF. The CDR3 region has the DNA TGTGCCAGCCGGTTGGGGGCCTACTCTGGAAACACCATATATTTT.

The J gene is TRBJ2-3, the V gene TRBV6-5; 7 bases map to TRBD2. The V segment lost 5 bases and the J segment 0 bases; nucleotides outside the gene matches: 2. CDR3 length: 14 residues. Germline-derived CDR1 and CDR2 are MNHEY and SVGAGI. The CDR3 bases are TGTGCCAGCAGTCTCGGGAGGAGCACAGATACGCAGTATTTT. Translated, it gives CASSLGRSTDTQYF.

DNA of the CDR3: TGCGCCAGCAGCTCCCCCAATGACAGACAAGAAGCTTTCTTT. It codes for CASSSPNDRQEAFF. The rearrangement uses TRBV5-1 and TRBJ1-1; maybe TRBD1 (5 bases). The CDR3 covers 14 residues. Looked up from germline, CDR1 is SGHRS and CDR2 is YFSETQ. Trimming pared 3 bases from V and 8 bases from J, leaving 17 bases between.

This clone has more than one count but fewer than ten. This rearrangement joins TRBV10-3 to TRBJ2-7, with 9 nucleotides matching TRBD2. Germline CDR1 reads ENHRY; CDR2 reads SYGVKD. V shed 4 bases, J shed 2 bases, and the junction held 6 bases outside the gene matches. The CDR3 runs to 15 residues. For the CDR3, the DNA is TGTGCCATCAGTGTTGGTAGCGGGAGCCCCTACGAGCAGTACTTC. This gives the protein CAISVGSGSPYEQYF.

The sample holds a few counts of this clone. The chain's CDR3 is CASRKGLAGDEQFF. Here the CDR3 DNA reads TGCGCCAGCAGGAAAGGGCTAGCGGGAGACGAGCAGTTCTTC. The chain has TRBV10-1 and TRBJ2-1, with 10 bases fitting TRBD2. Germline CDR1 WNHNN, CDR2 SYGVQD (reference sequence). With V trimmed by 6 bases and J by 10 bases, 9 bases remained unmatched. The CDR3 loop spans 14 amino acids.

This rearrangement joins TRBV19 to TRBJ1-2; D not certain. Germline CDR1 LNHDA, CDR2 SQIVND (reference sequence). The CDR3 extends over 13 amino acids. V lost 6 bases and J lost 8, with 16 bases in between. The CDR3 sequence: CASRPGRGSGYTF. CDR3 nucleotide sequence: TGTGCCAGTAGACCCGGGCGGGGATCGGGCTACACCTTC.

The table lists this clone with a few counts. This rearrangement joins TRBV28 to TRBJ1-1; no definite D call. V lost 3 bases and J lost 0, with 11 bases in between. This CDR3 comprises 15 residues. Germline CDR1 reads MDHEN; CDR2 reads SYDVKM. The CDR3 DNA sequence: TGTGCCAGCAGTTTTGAGGCAGTTATGAACACTGAAGCTTTCTTT. Translating gives CASSFEAVMNTEAFF. Variable domain in full (rest from reference TRBV28 and TRBJ1-1): DVKVTQSSRYLVKRTGEKVFLECVQDMDHENMFWYRQDPGLGLRLIYFSYDVKMKEKGDIPEGYSVSREKKERFSLILESASTNQTSMYLCASSFEAVMNTEAFFGQGTRLTVV.

The V call is TRBV5-1, the J call TRBJ2-2; weak D call: TRBD1 (5 bases). Between the trimmed V and J ends, which lost 4 bases and 6 bases, there was a span of 13 bases. Germline CDR1 SGHRS, CDR2 YFSETQ. CDR3 length: 14 amino acids. The CDR3 spells CASSLTGSAGELFF. CDR3 DNA sequence: TGCGCCAGCAGCCTAACAGGATCGGCCGGGGAGCTGTTTTTT.

The chain has TRBV10-2 and TRBJ2-5, with D possibly being TRBD2 (6 bases). This CDR3 comprises 16 residues. From germline, CDR1 is WSHSY and CDR2 SAAADI. V lost 0 bases and J lost 2, with 13 bases in between. CDR3: CASSESVRGLQETQYF. The CDR3 nucleotides are TGCGCCAGCAGTGAGTCCGTACGGGGACTTCAAGAGACCCAGTACTTC.

The rearrangement uses TRBV28 and TRBJ2-5, with a possible D match to TRBD2 (6 bases). The V end was cut by 6 bases, the J end by 9 bases, with 20 bases between. This CDR3 contains 14 residues. Germline assignment: CDR1 MDHEN and CDR2 SYDVKM. The CDR3 here is CASSPLRDSSSQYF. The DNA for the CDR3 is TGTGCCAGCAGCCCCCTACGGGACTCTTCCTCCCAGTACTTC. The full variable domain, in which reference TRBV28 and TRBJ2-5 provide the parts outside the CDR3, is DVKVTQSSRYLVKRTGEKVFLECVQDMDHENMFWYRQDPGLGLRLIYFSYDVKMKEKGDIPEGYSVSREKKERFSLILESASTNQTSMYLCASSPLRDSSSQYFGPGTRLLVL.

The chain has TRBV2 and TRBJ2-4, with D possibly matching TRBD2 (6 bases). There are 12 residues in the CDR3. V dropped 7 bases and J dropped 8 bases, with 12 bases sitting between them. Germline V gene sequence: CDR1 SNHLY, CDR2 FYNNEI. CDR3 residues: CASNRGSDIQYF. The CDR3 nucleotides are TGTGCCAGCAACCGGGGGTCGGACATTCAGTACTTC. Variable domain in full (rest from reference TRBV2 and TRBJ2-4): EPEVTQTPSHQVTQMGQEVILRCVPISNHLYFYWYRQILGQKVEFLVSFYNNEISEKSEIFDDQFSVERPDGSNFTLKIRSTKLEDSAMYFCASNRGSDIQYFGAGTRLSVL.

The V and J genes are TRBV9 and TRBJ2-2; 11 bases map to TRBD2. V dropped 7 bases and J dropped 3; count of bases not matched to a gene: 5. There are 15 residues in the CDR3. CDR1 and CDR2 (germline): SGDLS, YYNGEE. CDR3 DNA sequence: TGTGCCAGCTCGGGGACTAGCGGTTACACCGGGGAGCTGTTTTTT. It codes for CASSGTSGYTGELFF.

V gene TRBV28 combines with J gene TRBJ2-1, with 11 bases matching TRBD2. V lost 4 bases, J lost 4 bases, and 6 bases stayed unmatched. This CDR3 spans 16 amino acids. CDR1 and CDR2 from the germline V gene are MDHEN and SYDVKM. In DNA, the CDR3 is TGTGCCAGCAGTTCCCCGGGACTAGCGGATTACAATGAGCAGTTCTTC. Protein: CASSSPGLADYNEQFF.

This chain links TRBV2 with TRBJ2-7, with D uncertain. Germline CDR1 SNHLY, CDR2 FYNNEI. V lost 8 bases and J lost 3, with 5 bases in between. The CDR3 spans 10 residues. Written as DNA, the CDR3 is TGTGCCAGCCTAGACTACGAGCAGTACTTC. It specifies CASLDYEQYF.

V and J are TRBV2 and TRBJ2-1; 8 nucleotides align to TRBD1. CDR3 size: 13 residues. J was trimmed by 5 bases and V by 7 bases; bases with no gene match: 4. Germline V gene data show CDR1 as SNHLY and CDR2 as FYNNEI. CDR3 bases: TGTGCCAGCACTCCGGACAGGGACAATGAGCAGTTCTTC. It codes for CASTPDRDNEQFF.

This clone has only a few counts. V usage is TRBV10-1 and J usage is TRBJ1-2, with TRBD1 identical over 7 bases. Germline assignment: CDR1 WNHNN and CDR2 SYGVQD (reference sequence). V lost 6 bases and J lost 8; bases outside the gene matches: 15. CDR3 size: 15 residues. CDR3 region: CASRTGTVFQGGYTF. Written as DNA, the CDR3 is TGCGCCAGCAGAACAGGGACAGTCTTCCAGGGGGGCTACACCTTC.

The gene calls are TRBV18 and TRBJ2-3; D not certain. The V end lost 3 bases, the J end lost 2 bases, and 3 bases lay between the germline ends. The CDR3 has 12 residues. The germline V gene has CDR1 KGHSH and CDR2 LQKENI. This CDR3 reads CASSPYTDTQYF. CDR3 nucleotide sequence: TGTGCCAGCTCACCCTACACAGATACGCAGTATTTT. The full variable domain, with the rest looked up from reference TRBV18 and TRBJ2-3, is NAGVMQNPRHLVRRRGQEARLRCSPMKGHSHVYWYRQLPEEGLKFMVYLQKENIIDESGMPKERFSAEFPKEGPSILRIQQVVRGDSAAYFCASSPYTDTQYFGPGTRLTVL.

The V and J genes are TRBV5-1 and TRBJ1-2, with 10 bases aligning to TRBD1. The V segment lost 3 bases and the J segment 6 bases; nucleotides outside the gene matches: 5. The CDR3 is made up of 14 amino acids. The germline V gene has CDR1 SGHRS and CDR2 YFSETQ. The CDR3 nucleotides read TGCGCCAGCAGCTCGACAGGGGGCGCAGATGGCTACACCTTC. It specifies CASSSTGGADGYTF.